These 29 T cell receptor beta chains originate from one sample sequenced in a study of T-cell memory formation after mild COVID-19. TCRdb recomputed calls from the 5' RACE reads with MiXCR, one row per CDR3 protein. The data contain around 370,000 distinct CDR3 sequences, around 21% of them singletons. Sequenced sample: PBMCs or a T cell subset sorted from them (not recorded which). These receptors were taken from an adult woman who had mild COVID-19 (a few samples of this study predate the infection). Cell type and time point are not known.

This clonotype was seen a few times. The chain employs TRBV6-5 and TRBJ1-6; TRBD1 matches at 7 bases. With V trimmed by 6 bases and J by 10 bases, 9 bases remained unmatched. The CDR3 is 14 amino acids. The germline CDR1 and CDR2 sequences are MNHEY and SVGAGI. The CDR3: CASRNRQGGSPLHF. The CDR3, as DNA: TGTGCCAGCAGGAACCGACAGGGTGGATCACCCCTCCACTTT.

This clonotype was picked up a small number of times. V is TRBV11-3 and J is TRBJ1-1; D not resolved. The V gene's germline CDR1 is SGHNT and CDR2 YENEEA. Trimming removed 3 bases at V and 8 bases at J, with 13 bases between. This CDR3 has 13 amino acids. The CDR3 sequence: CASSFARRSEAFF. Written as DNA, the CDR3 is TGTGCCAGCAGCTTCGCTCGTCGAAGCGAAGCTTTCTTT.

This clonotype was counted a few times. The J gene is TRBJ1-1, the V gene TRBV7-2; 8 bases fit TRBD1. There are 17 residues in the CDR3. V dropped 3 bases and J dropped 5; count of bases not matched to a gene: 14. Germline CDR1 reads SGHTA; CDR2 reads FQGNSA. DNA for the CDR3: TGTGCCAGCAGCTTGCGACGGGCAGGGGGCGTAGGGACTGAAGCTTTCTTT. This translates into CASSLRRAGGVGTEAFF.

The V gene is TRBV7-3, the J gene TRBJ2-1; maybe TRBD2 (7 bases). Trimming took off 5 bases at V and 4 bases at J, with 15 bases between the two ends. The CDR3 is 15 residues long. CDR1 and CDR2 (germline): SGHTA, FQGTGA. The CDR3 spells CASSPRGGLYNEQFF. For the CDR3, the DNA is TGTGCCAGCAGCCCTCGCGGGGGCCTTTACAATGAGCAGTTCTTC.

This chain uses TRBV7-3 with TRBJ2-7; TRBD2 aligns across 11 bases. V gave up 0 bases and J gave up 0 bases; unmatched junction bases: 7. This CDR3 comprises 18 residues. Germline V lookup: CDR1 SGHTA, CDR2 FQGTGA. The CDR3 is CASSLTSSGRFLSYEQYF. The CDR3, as DNA: TGTGCCAGCAGCTTAACGTCTAGCGGGAGGTTCCTCTCCTACGAGCAGTACTTC.

This clonotype was counted between two and nine times. The chain links TRBV5-1 to TRBJ2-2; 11 positions agree with TRBD2. V lost 5 bases, J lost 4 bases, and 4 bases stayed unmatched. This CDR3 spans 15 amino acids. Germline CDR1 reads SGHRS; CDR2 reads YFSETQ. The CDR3: CASRKGLAVTGELFF. The CDR3 DNA reads TGCGCCAGCAGAAAGGGACTAGCGGTCACCGGGGAGCTGTTTTTT.

CDR3 DNA: TGTGCCAGCAGTTTCTCGGCCGGGACAGGGGTTGAAAAACTGTTTTTT. Translated: CASSFSAGTGVEKLFF. The J gene is TRBJ1-4, the V gene TRBV6-5, with 10 positions matching TRBD1. Germline trimming cut 4 bases from V and 7 bases from J; bases unmatched to any gene: 9. The CDR3 length is 16 residues. CDR1 is MNHEY, CDR2 SVGAGI, per germline.

This clonotype was seen a handful of times. The chain links TRBV12-3 or TRBV12-4 to TRBJ1-2, with unresolved D. The CDR3 sequence is 14 residues long. The germline V and J ends were trimmed by 3 bases and 4 bases, with 12 bases remaining between them. CDR3 DNA sequence: TGTGCCAGCAGTTTCGGGGTGAGGAGCTATGGCTACACCTTC. Protein product: CASSFGVRSYGYTF.

This clonotype was seen at least ten times. V is TRBV11-2 and J is TRBJ2-1; the match to TRBD2 covers 10 bases. The CDR3 runs to 14 residues. V gave up 6 bases and J gave up 6 bases; unmatched junction bases: 5. CDR1 and CDR2 (germline): SGHAT, FQNNGV. The CDR3 DNA reads TGTGCCAGCAGTCTAGCGGGGGTCGTCAATGAGCAGTTCTTC. As protein: CASSLAGVVNEQFF.

This chain uses TRBV6-2 or TRBV6-3 with TRBJ2-7; 8 positions match TRBD2. Losses at the gene ends were 11 bases for V and 1 base for J; bases not matched to a gene: 7. This CDR3 is 13 amino acids long. CDR1 and CDR2 from the germline V gene are MNHEY and SVGEGT. DNA for the CDR3: TGTGCCGCGGGCGGGAGGTTTTCCTACGAGCAGTACTTC. Amino acid sequence: CAAGGRFSYEQYF.

This clonotype came up a few times. The rearrangement joins TRBV7-9 to TRBJ1-2; no definite D call. CDR1 and CDR2 (germline): SEHNR, FQNEAQ (reference sequence). The CDR3 runs to 15 residues. V shed 7 bases and J shed 0 bases, with 15 bases lying between them. In DNA, the CDR3 is TGTGCCAGCATCAATTCCCAGTCGACTAACTATGGCTACACCTTC. It is translated as CASINSQSTNYGYTF.

The chain is built from TRBV6-1 and TRBJ2-5; D remains ambiguous. Trimming shortened V by 0 bases and J by 5 bases, and 10 bases separated the two germline ends. The germline CDR1 and CDR2 sequences are MNHNS and SASEGT. This CDR3 contains 14 residues. CDR3 in amino acids: CASSEASRRETQYF. The CDR3, as DNA: TGTGCCAGCAGTGAAGCAAGCCGAAGGGAGACCCAGTACTTC.

V and J are TRBV12-3 or TRBV12-4 and TRBJ1-6; D is ambiguous. Trimming removed 0 bases from V and 11 bases from J, with 5 bases in between. The CDR3 has 12 amino acids. CDR3 in DNA: TGTGCCAGCAGTTTAGCGAGTGCACCCCTCCACTTT. The encoded protein is CASSLASAPLHF.

This clonotype occurred a few times. The chain combines TRBV4-2 with TRBJ1-1, with TRBD1 matching over 9 bases. The CDR3 has 16 amino acids. Germline trimming cut 0 bases from V and 0 bases from J; bases unmatched to any gene: 2. The germline gives CDR1 LGHNA, CDR2 YNFKEQ. The CDR3 reads CASSQERDRVNTEAFF. For the CDR3, the DNA is TGTGCCAGCAGCCAAGAACGGGACAGGGTGAACACTGAAGCTTTCTTT.

This chain uses TRBV5-1 with TRBJ2-3; unclear D gene. The CDR3 sequence is 13 residues long. V dropped 7 bases and J dropped 6 bases, with 15 bases sitting between them. The germline CDR1 and CDR2 sequences are SGHRS and YFSETQ. CDR3 sequence (DNA): TGCGCCAGCGCAAACCCCGTTGTTGATACGCAGTATTTT. Protein: CASANPVVDTQYF.

J is TRBJ2-3 and V is TRBV6-2 or TRBV6-3; D tentatively fits TRBD1 or TRBD2 (5 bases each). Per the germline V gene, CDR1 is MNHEY and CDR2 is SVGEGT. Trimming took off 5 bases at V and 1 base at J, with 13 bases between the two ends. The CDR3 has 15 amino acids. CDR3 nucleotides: TGTGCCAGCAGTCGGCCTCTGGGGGGCACAGATACGCAGTATTTT. Its protein is CASSRPLGGTDTQYF.

This sequence joins TRBV18 and TRBJ2-1, with D tentatively TRBD1 (5 bases). Looked up from germline, CDR1 is KGHSH and CDR2 is LQKENI. The CDR3 sequence is 13 residues long. Trimming pared 3 bases from V and 9 bases from J, leaving 12 bases between. CDR3 in amino acids: CASSPRRASEQFF. Written as DNA, the CDR3 is TGTGCCAGCTCACCCCGCAGGGCAAGTGAGCAGTTCTTC.

CDR3 residues: CASSLRVGYGETQYF. CDR3 sequence (DNA): TGTGCCAGCAGTTTAAGGGTTGGTTATGGAGAGACCCAGTACTTC. The chain uses TRBV12-3 or TRBV12-4 and TRBJ2-5; D gene uncertain. The CDR3 spans 15 residues. Trimming took off 2 bases at V and 4 bases at J, with 14 bases between the two ends.

V is TRBV9 and J is TRBJ2-1; D is possibly TRBD2 (6 bases). Trimming took off 0 bases at V and 9 bases at J, with 13 bases between the two ends. The CDR3 contains 14 residues. Germline-derived CDR1 and CDR2 are SGDLS and YYNGEE. The CDR3 sequence: CASSVGGGAGEQFF. The CDR3 DNA is TGTGCCAGCAGCGTAGGTGGTGGAGCGGGTGAGCAGTTCTTC.

The chain has TRBV11-2 and TRBJ2-1; no firm D call. This CDR3 contains 11 residues. Germline CDR1 and CDR2: SGHAT and FQNNGV. Between the trimmed V and J ends, which lost 7 bases and 15 bases, there was a span of 16 bases. The CDR3 coding sequence is TGTGCCAGCACCCTACTCGGTGGAACGTTCTTC. This codes for CASTLLGGTFF.

The chain combines TRBV2 with TRBJ2-1, with D unclear. The germline CDR1 and CDR2 sequences are SNHLY and FYNNEI. V was clipped by 5 bases and J by 10 bases, with 12 bases between them. CDR3 length: 12 residues. CDR3 DNA sequence: TGTGCCAGCAGTCCTATGGGGTGGGAGCAGTTCTTC. This encodes CASSPMGWEQFF.

The chain is built from TRBV27 and TRBJ2-3; perhaps TRBD2 as D (6 bases). The germline V and J ends were trimmed by 4 bases and 2 bases, with 10 bases remaining between them. The V gene's germline CDR1 is MNHEY and CDR2 SMNVEV (reference sequence). This CDR3 is built from 14 residues. The CDR3 coding sequence is TGTGCCAGCAGTTCTCGGGGGATCACAGATACGCAGTATTTT. It encodes CASSSRGITDTQYF.

The chain employs TRBV7-9 and TRBJ2-1; D is possibly TRBD2 (5 bases). The CDR3 is 12 residues long. CDR1 and CDR2 from the germline V gene are SEHNR and FQNEAQ (reference sequence). The V and J ends lost 4 bases and 8 bases respectively, with 9 bases between them. The CDR3 is CASSSAGDEQFF. CDR3 nucleotides: TGTGCCAGCAGCTCAGCCGGGGATGAGCAGTTCTTC.

This clonotype was seen a few times. The V and J genes are TRBV20-1 and TRBJ2-3, with 8 bases fitting TRBD2. Trimming cost V 3 bases and J 3 bases; bases outside gene matches: 11. This CDR3 contains 16 residues. The germline V gene encodes CDR1 DFQATT and CDR2 SNEGSKA (reference sequence). The chain's CDR3 is CSARRGSGSRTDTQYF. CDR3 nucleotides: TGCAGTGCTAGGAGGGGGAGCGGGAGTAGGACAGATACGCAGTATTTT.

V and J are TRBV7-2 and TRBJ2-2; D is undetermined. The V end was cut by 1 base, the J end by 7 bases, with 10 bases between. The CDR3 is made up of 14 amino acids. Germline CDR1 is SGHTA and CDR2 is FQGNSA. In DNA, the CDR3 is TGTGCCAGCAGCTTAGGCTCGCGATACGGGGAGCTGTTTTTT. Amino acids: CASSLGSRYGELFF.

This clonotype was recorded once. The chain links TRBV7-3 to TRBJ2-3; D is possibly TRBD1 (6 bases). V was pared by 3 bases and J by 5 bases, with 18 bases between. CDR3 length equals 16 residues. Per the germline V gene, CDR1 is SGHTA and CDR2 is FQGTGA. This CDR3 is CASSLDTGSWGDTQYF. Written as DNA, the CDR3 is TGTGCCAGCAGCTTGGACACAGGGAGTTGGGGAGATACGCAGTATTTT.

The rearrangement joins TRBV6-6 to TRBJ1-1; D perhaps matches TRBD1 (5 bases). Trimming stripped 4 bases from V and 3 bases from J, with 24 bases between. The CDR3 covers 18 residues. From germline, CDR1 is MNHNY and CDR2 SVGAGI (reference sequence). The CDR3 DNA sequence: TGTGCCAGCAGTTTTGCCCTCACTGAGGGGCTGGGGGACACTGAAGCTTTCTTT. Amino acids: CASSFALTEGLGDTEAFF.

The V and J genes are TRBV9 and TRBJ2-7, with TRBD1 identical over 11 bases. J gave up 5 bases and V 3 bases, and 7 bases lay outside the gene matches. Germline V CDR1 and CDR2: SGDLS, YYNGEE. The CDR3 has 15 residues. The CDR3 nucleotides are TGTGCCAGCAGCGACCCGGACAGGGGGCCACACGAGCAGTACTTC. As protein: CASSDPDRGPHEQYF.

In this sample, this clonotype turned up a few times. J is TRBJ2-1 and V is TRBV5-5; 8 nucleotides match TRBD2. The length of the CDR3 is 16 residues. The germline V gene encodes CDR1 SGHKS and CDR2 YYEKEE (reference sequence). V lost 4 bases and J lost 5; bases outside the gene matches: 11. The CDR3 DNA is TGTGCCAGCAGCCTTATCGGACTAGCTCCTAACAATGAGCAGTTCTTC. It specifies CASSLIGLAPNNEQFF. The complete variable domain, with remaining parts taken from reference TRBV5-5 and TRBJ2-1, reads DAGVTQSPTHLIKTRGQQVTLRCSPISGHKSVSWYQQVLGQGPQFIFQYYEKEERGRGNFPDRFSARQFPNYSSELNVNALLLGDSALYLCASSLIGLAPNNEQFFGPGTRLTVL.